This record concerns one TCR beta chain sequence. The data originate from a study of blood T cell repertoires in COVID-19. Study-wide background: Sources were T cells, B-cell-depleted T cells, or PBMCs; the material itself was cDNA or gDNA.

Between the trimmed V and J ends, which lost 1 base and 7 bases, there was a span of 11 bases. The CDR3 totals 14 residues. The germline CDR1 and CDR2 sequences are MGHRA and YSYEKL. Libraries were prepared by immunoSEQ multiplex PCR; TCRdb keeps only in-frame clonotypes and omits some of them. The sample has some 370,000 clones; approximately 89% are singletons. This clonotype originated in a young woman with COVID-19, enrolled during active disease. Sample: peripheral blood. This chain links TRBV4-1 with TRBJ1-5; tentative D call: TRBD1 (5 bases). The CDR3 DNA reads TGCGCCAGCAGCCAAGGGGTGGGGGGACAGCCCCAGCATTTT. Translation gives CASSQGVGGQPQHF.